A single sample gave rise to the 23 T cell receptor beta chains below, sequenced in a study of CD8 T cells in Susac syndrome. RNA, at roughly 0.45 to 1 ug, was reverse transcribed with random hexamers. TCRdb ran MiXCR on the immunoSEQ multiplex PCR reads and lists one entry per CDR3 protein. This sample has about 180,000 distinct CDR3 sequences, with 85% to 95% found just once. The source material was CD4+ T cells from PBMCs. These TCRs come from a human donor with Susac syndrome.

The gene calls are TRBV12-3 or TRBV12-4 and TRBJ2-5; the D gene is possibly TRBD2 (6 bases). The CDR3 is 15 residues long. The V end lost 5 bases, the J end lost 5 bases, and 18 bases lay between the germline ends. CDR3 residues: CASSPAKLARETQYF. CDR3 coding DNA: TGTGCCAGCAGTCCAGCCAAACTAGCTAGGGAGACCCAGTACTTC.

V and J are TRBV14 and TRBJ2-1; TRBD2 is a possible D gene (5 bases). Germline-derived CDR1 and CDR2 are SGHDN and FVKESK. Trimming pared 1 base from V and 2 bases from J, leaving 15 bases between. The CDR3 extends over 17 amino acids. The CDR3 coding sequence is TGTGCCAGCAGCCAAGTCGGTATGTGGGAGCCCTACAATGAGCAGTTCTTC. Protein product: CASSQVGMWEPYNEQFF.

The chain joins TRBV3-1 to TRBJ1-5; TRBD1 is a possible D gene (5 bases). This CDR3 has 17 residues. The germline V gene has CDR1 LGHDT and CDR2 YNNKEL (reference sequence). V was shortened by 4 bases and J by 0 bases, with 16 bases between the two germline ends. CDR3: CASSRGYRRNSNQPQHF. The CDR3 coding sequence is TGTGCCAGCAGCCGGGGGTACAGAAGAAATAGCAATCAGCCCCAGCATTTT. Full variable domain (outside the CDR3, taken from reference TRBV3-1 and TRBJ1-5): DTAVSQTPKYLVTQMGNDKSIKCEQNLGHDTMYWYKQDSKKFLKIMFSYNNKELIINETVPNRFSPKSPDKAHLNLHINSLELGDSAVYFCASSRGYRRNSNQPQHFGDGTRLSIL.

The gene calls are TRBV4-2 and TRBJ2-7; D gene ambiguous. Germline values: CDR1 LGHNA, CDR2 YNFKEQ. This CDR3 contains 13 residues. Trimming took 0 bases from V and 10 from J, leaving 13 bases between them. This CDR3 reads CASSQDWSRDQYF. The CDR3 DNA follows: TGTGCCAGCAGCCAAGATTGGAGCAGAGATCAGTACTTC.

V usage is TRBV25-1 and J usage is TRBJ2-5; D possibly corresponds to TRBD2 (5 bases). Per germline, CDR1 MGHDK and CDR2 SYGVNS. This CDR3 contains 13 residues. V gave up 7 bases and J gave up 4 bases, with 13 bases separating them. The CDR3 coding sequence is TGTGCCAGCACACGCCGGGATGGAGAGACCCAGTACTTC. This translates into CASTRRDGETQYF.

The chain uses TRBV12-3 or TRBV12-4 and TRBJ1-5; 7 positions agree with TRBD1. The V and J ends lost 2 bases and 2 bases, in that order; junction bases with no gene match: 9. This CDR3 has 17 residues. CDR3 protein: CASSLHRGQGGNQPQHF. Here the CDR3 DNA reads TGTGCCAGCAGTTTACATAGGGGGCAGGGAGGCAATCAGCCCCAGCATTTT.

The chain joins TRBV12-3 or TRBV12-4 to TRBJ2-3; possibly TRBD2 for D (5 bases). The CDR3 spans 14 residues. Trimming cost V 4 bases and J 0 bases, with 8 bases left between them. The CDR3 DNA sequence: TGTGCCAGCAGTTCTAGCATTAGCACAGATACGCAGTATTTT. Its protein product is CASSSSISTDTQYF.

V usage is TRBV5-1 and J usage is TRBJ2-7; maybe TRBD1 (6 bases). The CDR3 is 12 amino acids. Per germline, CDR1 SGHRS and CDR2 YFSETQ. V was shortened by 4 bases and J by 6 bases, with 11 bases between the two germline ends. For the CDR3, the DNA is TGCGCCAGCAGCCTACAGGGTGCCGAGCAGTACTTC. The encoded protein is CASSLQGAEQYF.

The chain couples TRBV12-3 or TRBV12-4 to TRBJ2-1; D is uncertain. The V end was cut by 3 bases, the J end by 6 bases, with 12 bases between. The CDR3 is 14 amino acids. CDR3 sequence reads: CASSFGPIFNEQFF. The CDR3 coding sequence is TGTGCCAGCAGTTTTGGGCCCATCTTCAATGAGCAGTTCTTC.

The J gene is TRBJ1-2, the V gene TRBV20-1, with D hard to call. Trimming removed 3 bases at V and 1 base at J, with 12 bases between. The CDR3 runs 14 residues. The germline V gene encodes CDR1 DFQATT and CDR2 SNEGSKA (reference sequence). CDR3: CSAREGSRNYGYTF. The DNA for the CDR3 is TGCAGTGCTAGGGAGGGCTCACGTAACTATGGCTACACCTTC.

The chain couples TRBV9 to TRBJ2-5, with 8 bases matching TRBD1. The CDR3 consists of 14 residues. CDR1 is SGDLS and CDR2 is YYNGEE in the germline V gene. V shed 3 bases, J shed 5 bases, and the junction held 6 bases outside the gene matches. The CDR3 region has the DNA TGTGCCAGCAGCGCGGGACAGGCTCGGGAGACCCAGTACTTC. Its translation: CASSAGQARETQYF.

The CDR3 reads CASRGQYSEQYF. The CDR3 DNA reads as TGTGCCAGCAGGGGGCAATATTCCGAGCAGTACTTC. This chain uses TRBV28 with TRBJ2-7; maybe TRBD1 (5 bases). This CDR3 comprises 12 residues. The V end lost 6 bases, the J end lost 6 bases, and 12 bases lay between the germline ends. Germline V gives CDR1 MDHEN, CDR2 SYDVKM.

The J gene is TRBJ2-5, the V gene TRBV7-2; no clear D. Per germline, CDR1 SGHTA and CDR2 FQGNSA. The CDR3 extends over 13 amino acids. V lost 3 bases, J lost 1 base, and 6 bases lay in between. The CDR3 sequence is CASSFASQETQYF. CDR3 DNA sequence: TGTGCCAGCAGCTTTGCGTCCCAAGAGACCCAGTACTTC.

J is TRBJ2-3 and V is TRBV20-1; D possibly corresponds to TRBD1 (7 bases). The CDR3 extends over 14 amino acids. Per germline, CDR1 DFQATT and CDR2 SNEGSKA (reference sequence). Trimming shortened V by 4 bases and J by 4 bases, and 15 bases separated the two germline ends. The CDR3 coding sequence is TGCAGTGCTACCGGGTCCAGGGGGGCAGATACGCAGTATTTT. It is translated as CSATGSRGADTQYF.

The V gene is TRBV28, the J gene TRBJ1-1, with D possibly TRBD1 on 6 matching bases. Germline values: CDR1 MDHEN, CDR2 SYDVKM. Trimming shortened V by 6 bases and J by 1 base, and 12 bases separated the two germline ends. The CDR3 is 14 amino acids. Here the CDR3 DNA reads TGTGCCAGCAGGAAAGGACAGTGGAACACTGAAGCTTTCTTT. It yields the protein CASRKGQWNTEAFF.

The chain is built from TRBV28 and TRBJ2-1; D ambiguous. The CDR3 is made up of 12 amino acids. The V gene's germline CDR1 is MDHEN and CDR2 SYDVKM. V was pared by 7 bases and J by 6 bases, with 10 bases between. CDR3 region: CASTKGVNEQFF. CDR3 nucleotide sequence: TGTGCCAGCACCAAGGGCGTCAATGAGCAGTTCTTC.

The rearrangement joins TRBV27 to TRBJ2-1, with D perhaps TRBD2 (6 bases). CDR3 length: 15 amino acids. Trimming left V 0 bases short and J 5 bases short, with 11 bases between. Germline lookup yields CDR1 MNHEY and CDR2 SMNVEV (reference sequence). The DNA of the CDR3 is TGTGCCAGCAGTTTATCGCGGGGCTGGCACAATGAGCAGTTCTTC. This codes for CASSLSRGWHNEQFF.

The chain recombines TRBV23-1 with TRBJ2-1; 14 nucleotides align to TRBD2. TRBV23-1 is an ORF, with its function uncertain. The CDR3 contains 23 residues. With V trimmed by 6 bases and J by 0 bases, 22 bases remained unmatched. CDR3 DNA sequence: TGCGCCAGCAGCCTTACGGGACTAGCGGGAGCCCGTGGTTATGGAACCTCCTACAATGAGCAGTTCTTC. This sequence encodes CASSLTGLAGARGYGTSYNEQFF.

Written as DNA, the CDR3 is TGTGCCAGCAGCGCGACAGGGGTTGACGGCTACACCTTC. This sequence encodes CASSATGVDGYTF. The chain links TRBV5-6 to TRBJ1-2, with TRBD1 matching over 8 bases. V gave up 4 bases and J gave up 8 bases; unmatched junction bases: 7. The CDR3 runs to 13 residues. CDR1 SGHDT and CDR2 YYEEEE come from the germline V gene.

Here the CDR3 DNA reads TGTGCCAGCAGCTTTTTGGGGCGTTATGAGCAGTTCTTC. It translates to CASSFLGRYEQFF. The genes are TRBV7-8 and TRBJ2-1; D perhaps matches TRBD1 (5 bases). Trimming left V 3 bases short and J 8 bases short, with 11 bases between. The CDR3 runs to 13 residues. Per germline, CDR1 SGHVS and CDR2 FQNEAQ.

As concerns this clonotype: The junction and the germline gene differ at one end; a read error may be behind it. The chain links TRBV7-7 to TRBJ2-7; D is possibly TRBD1 (5 bases). Germline CDR1 and CDR2: SSHAT and FNYEAQ (reference sequence). The CDR3 is made up of 14 amino acids. The CDR3 DNA sequence: TGTGCCTGCAGCCAGGGCCCTGGCGCCTACGAGCAGTACTTC. Amino acids: CACSQGPGAYEQYF.

The chain employs TRBV12-3 or TRBV12-4 and TRBJ2-7, with 7 bases identical to TRBD1. The CDR3 consists of 14 residues. V lost 6 bases, J lost 5 bases, and 10 bases stayed unmatched. The CDR3 DNA sequence: TGTGCCAGCAGAATCTCGACAGGGAAGGACGAGCAGTACTTC. It encodes CASRISTGKDEQYF.

The J gene is TRBJ2-7, the V gene TRBV7-6; 12 positions match TRBD2. The junction had 10 bases not matched to a gene; V was cut back by 5 bases and J by 5 bases. In germline, CDR1 is SGHVS, CDR2 FNYEAQ. The CDR3 totals 16 residues. DNA for the CDR3: TGTGCCAGCAGCGCCGGACTAGCGGGACTGTGGCACGAGCAGTACTTC. Translated: CASSAGLAGLWHEQYF.